The clone carrying this T cell receptor (beta chain) was observed many times. Its specificity is unknown. Germline assignment: CDR1 SGHDT and CDR2 YYEEEE. Deletions cut 4 bases from V and 8 bases from J, with 15 bases between. The CDR3 loop spans 13 amino acids. Investigators prepared the TCR beta libraries by applying iRepertoire HTBI primers and Arm-PCR of CDR3 regions. One entry per CDR3 protein results from TCRdb running MiXCR on the multiplex PCR reads. The sample holds fewer than 350,000 distinct CDR3 sequences, about 18% seen once. Time point of the sample: newly diagnosed GD, antithyroid drugs for less than 3 months. PBMC-derived RNA was used for the TCR library. Patients met American Thyroid Association criteria for Graves' disease. In Xi'an, China, an endocrinology department was the source of patients. These data come from a study of regulatory T cells in long-lasting Graves disease. Looking at the study overall: Duration of antithyroid drug therapy among newly diagnosed Graves' patients was under 3 months.

Broader study findings: There were preferences for TRBV28, TRBJ1-2 and TRBJ2-5 in persistent disease.

The source of this sequence is a female donor with Graves disease. J is TRBJ1-2 and V is TRBV5-6, with D possibly TRBD1 on 5 matching bases. The specimen was peripheral blood mononuclear cells (PBMCs), collected at new diagnosis, from a patient treated with antithyroid drugs. The CDR3 DNA follows: TGTGCCAGCAGCCAAGGAGGGGTCCTCGGCTACACCTTC. Translating gives CASSQGGVLGYTF.